This TCR beta chain appears in the sequencing data of a study of brain T cells in children with intractable seizures. The germline CDR1 and CDR2 sequences are SGHRS and YFSETQ. Trimming cost V 4 bases and J 7 bases, with 11 bases left between them. The CDR3 extends over 13 amino acids. Time point given: blood from clinic visit 5 months post-surgery; TSC patient then seizure free. Clones were read by immunoSEQ multiplex PCR, and TCRdb kept only the in-frame ones, dropping some. The sample yields about 340,000 clones, over 85% seen once. This chain connects TRBV5-1 to TRBJ2-2, with D unresolved. The sequence came from a boy in the first two years of life with tuberous sclerosis and intractable seizures. Here the sequenced sample was peripheral blood, taken approximately 5 months after surgery. CDR3 sequence: CASSPLERGELFF. The CDR3, as DNA: TGCGCCAGCAGCCCCCTGGAACGCGGGGAGCTGTTTTTT.